These T cell receptor beta chains were read from a single sample in a study of shared clonotypes between healthy human individuals. Libraries were prepared by immunoSEQ multiplex PCR; TCRdb keeps only in-frame clonotypes and omits some of them. The sample holds about 2.4 million clones, approximately 92% seen once. Sequences were obtained from naive CD4+ T cells sorted from blood. These receptors were obtained from a man in his late teens or twenties in good health. Each CDR3 is given with its conserved first and last residue. A D gene is named only where the DNA matches it firmly. For some rows the clone size is stated as once, few or many, or as a class when expanded; others skip it.

abundance,v_gene,d_gene,j_gene,CDR3aa,CDR3nt
NA,TRBV29-1,NA,TRBJ2-2,CSVRTGTGELFF,TGCAGCGTGCGGACGGGCACCGGGGAGCTGTTTTTT
NA,TRBV27,NA,TRBJ2-1,CASRRGGSGSYNEQFF,TGTGCCAGCAGGAGGGGGGGAAGTGGCTCCTACAATGAGCAGTTCTTC
NA,TRBV28,NA,TRBJ2-7,CASRDGTGTVFYEQYF,TGTGCCAGCAGGGATGGAACCGGGACGGTGTTCTACGAGCAGTACTTC
NA,TRBV14,NA,TRBJ2-3,CASSLRDTRTDTQYF,TGTGCCAGCAGTCTCCGGGACACCCGCACAGATACGCAGTATTTT
NA,TRBV11-2,NA,TRBJ2-2,CASSWTANTGELFF,TGTGCCAGCAGCTGGACAGCTAACACCGGGGAGCTGTTTTTT
NA,TRBV30,NA,TRBJ2-1,CAWSHINEQFF,TGTGCCTGGAGTCATATTAATGAGCAGTTCTTC
NA,TRBV5-4,NA,TRBJ2-7,CASSGQGEYEQYF,TGTGCCAGCAGCGGCCAGGGCGAATACGAGCAGTACTTC
NA,TRBV2,TRBD2,TRBJ2-1,CASSDLAGVLGNEQFF,TGTGCCAGCAGTGATCTAGCGGGGGTCCTGGGCAATGAGCAGTTCTTC
NA,TRBV6-1,NA,TRBJ1-4,CATGSEKLFF,TGTGCCACCGGGTCAGAAAAACTGTTTTTT
once,TRBV30,NA,TRBJ2-5,CAWSAPGGAWETQYF,TGTGCCTGGAGTGCTCCGGGGGGCGCTTGGGAGACCCAGTACTTC
NA,TRBV27,TRBD1,TRBJ1-6,CASSFRQTGTGNSPLHF,TGTGCCAGCAGTTTTAGGCAGACCGGGACAGGGAATTCACCCCTCCACTTT
NA,TRBV19,NA,TRBJ2-7,CASSISPGASYEQYF,TGTGCCAGTAGTATTTCGCCAGGGGCCAGCTACGAGCAGTACTTC
NA,TRBV30,NA,TRBJ2-2,CAWTQFANTGELFF,TGTGCCTGGACTCAGTTCGCGAACACCGGGGAGCTGTTTTTT
NA,TRBV6-1,TRBD2,TRBJ2-1,CASRLSGLASNEQFF,TGTGCCAGCAGATTATCGGGACTAGCGAGCAATGAGCAGTTCTTC
NA,TRBV4-1,NA,TRBJ1-3,CASSQPGVPGNTIYF,TGCGCCAGCAGCCAGCCAGGGGTTCCCGGAAACACCATATATTTT
once,TRBV6-6,NA,TRBJ1-2,CASSRTDGYGYTF,TGTGCCAGCAGCCGGACGGACGGCTATGGCTACACCTTC
NA,TRBV28,NA,TRBJ2-3,CASSMGGSDTQYF,TGTGCCAGCAGTATGGGGGGATCAGATACGCAGTATTTT
NA,TRBV9,TRBD2,TRBJ2-3,CASSQDTSGGETDTQYF,TGTGCCAGCAGCCAAGATACTAGCGGGGGGGAAACAGATACGCAGTATTTT
once,TRBV11-2,NA,TRBJ2-6,CASSLDRVKGANVLTF,TGTGCCAGCAGCTTAGACAGGGTAAAGGGGGCCAACGTCCTGACTTTC
NA,TRBV2,NA,TRBJ2-2,CASRGDPPGELFF,TGTGCCAGCAGGGGGGACCCCCCCGGGGAGCTGTTTTTT
NA,TRBV7-9,TRBD2,TRBJ2-1,CASSVTPGLAGGYNEQFF,TGTGCCAGCAGCGTCACCCCCGGGCTAGCGGGGGGGTACAATGAGCAGTTCTTC
NA,TRBV15,TRBD2,TRBJ2-7,CATSFGTILSYEQYF,TGTGCCACCAGCTTCGGGACTATTCTCTCCTACGAGCAGTACTTC
NA,TRBV7-9,NA,TRBJ2-1,CASSSGPSHNEQFF,TGTGCCAGCAGCTCGGGACCCTCCCACAATGAGCAGTTCTTC
NA,TRBV18,TRBD1,TRBJ1-4,CASSPSRTGWNEKLFF,TGTGCCAGCTCACCCTCCAGGACAGGCTGGAATGAAAAACTGTTTTTT